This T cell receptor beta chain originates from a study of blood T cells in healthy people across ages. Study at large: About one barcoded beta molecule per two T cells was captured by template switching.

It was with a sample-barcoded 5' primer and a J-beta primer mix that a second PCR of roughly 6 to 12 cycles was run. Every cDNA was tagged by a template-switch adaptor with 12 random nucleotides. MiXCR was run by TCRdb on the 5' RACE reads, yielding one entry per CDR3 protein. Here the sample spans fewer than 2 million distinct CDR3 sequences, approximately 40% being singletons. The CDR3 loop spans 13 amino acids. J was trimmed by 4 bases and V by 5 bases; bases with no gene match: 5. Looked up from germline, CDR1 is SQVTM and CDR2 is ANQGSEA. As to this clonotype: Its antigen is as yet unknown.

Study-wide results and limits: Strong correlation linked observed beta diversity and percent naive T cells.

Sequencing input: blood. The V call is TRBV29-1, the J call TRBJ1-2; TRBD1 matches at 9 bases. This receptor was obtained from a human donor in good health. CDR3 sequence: CSVLQGAVYGYTF. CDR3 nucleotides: TGCAGCGTTCTACAGGGGGCGGTCTATGGCTACACCTTC.